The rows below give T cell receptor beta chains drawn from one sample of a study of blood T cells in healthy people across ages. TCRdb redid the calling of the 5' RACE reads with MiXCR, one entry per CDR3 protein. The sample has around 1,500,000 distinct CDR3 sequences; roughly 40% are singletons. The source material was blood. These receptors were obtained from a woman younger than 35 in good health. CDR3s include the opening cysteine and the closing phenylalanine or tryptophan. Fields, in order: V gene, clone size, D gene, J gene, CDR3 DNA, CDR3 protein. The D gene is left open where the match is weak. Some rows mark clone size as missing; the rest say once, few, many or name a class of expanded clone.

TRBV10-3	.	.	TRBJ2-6	TGTGCCATCAAAGACTCTGGGGCCAACGTCCTGACTTTC	CAIKDSGANVLTF
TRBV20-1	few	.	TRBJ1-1	TGCAGTGCTAGAGGATGGGAAGGAGCTTTCTTT	CSARGWEGAFF
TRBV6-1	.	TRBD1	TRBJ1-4	TGTGCCAGCAGTGGGGACAGGGTGATTGAAAAACTGTTTTTT	CASSGDRVIEKLFF
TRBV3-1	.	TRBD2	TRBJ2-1	TGTGCCAGCAGCCAAGATCCGGCTAGCGGGAGCCCCTACAATGAGCAGTTCTTC	CASSQDPASGSPYNEQFF
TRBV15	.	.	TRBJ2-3	TGTGCCACCAGCAGAGATCGGGGGGCATCAGATACGCAGTATTTT	CATSRDRGASDTQYF
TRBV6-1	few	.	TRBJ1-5	TGTGCCAGCAGTGAACTGGGAATACTTAGCAATCAGCCCCAGCATTTT	CASSELGILSNQPQHF
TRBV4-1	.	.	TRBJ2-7	TGCGCCAGCAGCCAAGGGGCGAGCCCAAGCGAGCAGTACTTC	CASSQGASPSEQYF
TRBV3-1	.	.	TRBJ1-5	TGTGCCAGCAGCCAAGGAGCCGAGAGTCAGCCCCAGCATTTT	CASSQGAESQPQHF
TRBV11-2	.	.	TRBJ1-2	TGTGCCAGCAACTTAGGGGGGCGCAGGGGTCGTTATGGCTACACCTTC	CASNLGGRRGRYGYTF
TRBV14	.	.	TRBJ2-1	TGTGCCAGCAGCCAAGATTTCCCAGCGGCCTCCTACAATGAGCAGTTCTTC	CASSQDFPAASYNEQFF
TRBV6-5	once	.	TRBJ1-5	TGTGCCAGCAGGGCCACGGGGGTAGGCAATCAGCCCCAGCATTTT	CASRATGVGNQPQHF
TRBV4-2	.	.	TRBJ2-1	TGTGCCAGCAGCCAACAAGAAGGGGGAACGTCCTACAATGAGCAGTTCTTC	CASSQQEGGTSYNEQFF
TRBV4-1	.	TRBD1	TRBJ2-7	TGCGCCAGCAGCCAAGATCCCGGGACAGGGACGTACGAGCAGTACTTC	CASSQDPGTGTYEQYF
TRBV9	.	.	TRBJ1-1	TGTGCCAGCAGCCCCCGAGGGGACAATCTGGGCACTGAAGCTTTCTTT	CASSPRGDNLGTEAFF
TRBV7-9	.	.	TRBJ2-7	TGTGCCAGCAGCGTAGGGTATGACTACGAGCAGTACTTC	CASSVGYDYEQYF
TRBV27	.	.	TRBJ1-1	TGTGCCAGCAGGCGCTATGGAGATATGAACACTGAAGCTTTCTTT	CASRRYGDMNTEAFF
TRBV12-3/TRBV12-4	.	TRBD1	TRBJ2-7	TGTGCCAGCAGTCGAATGACAGGGGTGGGGCCTTACGAGCAGTACTTC	CASSRMTGVGPYEQYF
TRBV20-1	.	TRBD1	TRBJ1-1	TGCAGTGCTAGGGGGACAGGGTCGAACACTGAAGCTTTCTTT	CSARGTGSNTEAFF
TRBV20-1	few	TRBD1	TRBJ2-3	TGCAGTGCTAGGGTCGGGACAGGGGGCTGGAGTCGCACAGATACGCAGTATTTT	CSARVGTGGWSRTDTQYF
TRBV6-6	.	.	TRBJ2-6	TGTGCCACCGCCGCAGGGTCTGGGGCCAACGTCCTGACTTTC	CATAAGSGANVLTF
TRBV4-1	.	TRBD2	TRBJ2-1	TGCGCCAGCCAATCACTAGCGCTCTCCTACAATGAGCAGTTCTTC	CASQSLALSYNEQFF
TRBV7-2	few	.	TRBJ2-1	TGTGCCAGCAGCCTTGACACCAATGAGCAGTTCTTC	CASSLDTNEQFF
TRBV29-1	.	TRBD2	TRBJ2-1	TGCAGCGTTGAAGAAAGCGCGGGAGGGCCCAATGAGCAGTTCTTC	CSVEESAGGPNEQFF
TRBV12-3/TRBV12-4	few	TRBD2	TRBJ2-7	TGTGCCAGCAGCCAAGGGACTAGCGGGGACAATGAGCAGTACTTC	CASSQGTSGDNEQYF
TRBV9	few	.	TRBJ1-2	TGTGCCAGCAGCCCAGTAGTGGGGGGAGAGGGGGTCTATGGCTACACCTTC	CASSPVVGGEGVYGYTF
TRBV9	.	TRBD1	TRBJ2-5	TGTGCCAGCAGTGTGACAGGGGGCCCCCGTGAGACCCAGTACTTC	CASSVTGGPRETQYF
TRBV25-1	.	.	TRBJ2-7	TGTGCCAGTACTCGGGCAGGGGCCTCCTACGAGCAGTACTTC	CASTRAGASYEQYF
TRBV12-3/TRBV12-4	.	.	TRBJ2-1	TGTGCCAGCAGTTTAGGAGGGGGGGCAGGGGTTAAGACCCAGTTCTTC	CASSLGGGAGVKTQFF
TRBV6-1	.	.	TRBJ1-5	TGTGCCACCGATGGGGTCAGGAGCAATCAGCCCCAGCATTTT	CATDGVRSNQPQHF
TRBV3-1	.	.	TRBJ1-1	TGTGCCAGCAGCCAAGGACCTGAGCTCACTGAAGCTTTCTTT	CASSQGPELTEAFF
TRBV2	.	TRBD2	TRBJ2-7	TGTGCCGGGGGGGGAGACTCCTACGAGCAGTACTTC	CAGGGDSYEQYF
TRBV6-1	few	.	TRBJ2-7	TGTGCCAGCAGTGAACCGCTTACCTACGAGCAGTACTTC	CASSEPLTYEQYF
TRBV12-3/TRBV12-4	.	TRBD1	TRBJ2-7	TGTGCCAGCAGTATCGGGACAGAAGAGCAGTACTTC	CASSIGTEEQYF
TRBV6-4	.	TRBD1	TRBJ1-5	TGTGCCAGACACCGGGACAGGGGGCTTGGGAATCAGCCCCAGCATTTT	CARHRDRGLGNQPQHF
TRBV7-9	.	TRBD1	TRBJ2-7	TGTGCCAGCAGCTTAGCTACGGGGGGACAGGGCTACGAGCAGTACTTC	CASSLATGGQGYEQYF
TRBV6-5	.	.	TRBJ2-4	TGTGCCAGCAGCTCCGGGACGGATGCCTATGGGCAGTACTTC	CASSSGTDAYGQYF
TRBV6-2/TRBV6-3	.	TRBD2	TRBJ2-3	TGTGCCAGCAAAAGCGGGGGGCCAGATACGCAGTATTTT	CASKSGGPDTQYF
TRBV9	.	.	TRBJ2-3	TGTGCCGGCAGCGCCTACTCGGGACTCCAAAGTCGGCAGTATTTT	CAGSAYSGLQSRQYF
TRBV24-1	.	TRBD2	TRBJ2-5	TGTGCCACCAGTGACTCGGGACTAGCGGGGGGTCTCCAAGAGACCCAGTACTTC	CATSDSGLAGGLQETQYF
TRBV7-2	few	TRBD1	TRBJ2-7	TGTGCCAGCAGCTTAGCACAGGGGGCTTCTTACTACGAGCAGTACTTC	CASSLAQGASYYEQYF
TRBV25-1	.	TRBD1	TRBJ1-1	TGTGCCAGCAGTGATCCTAACCCACAGGGGGCTGAAGCTTTCTTT	CASSDPNPQGAEAFF
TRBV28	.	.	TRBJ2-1	TGTGCCAGCAGTTTAGAGCAGGGGAGAAATGAGCAGTTCTTC	CASSLEQGRNEQFF
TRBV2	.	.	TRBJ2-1	TGTGCCGGAGATTTGGAGCTGAACAATGAGCAGTTCTTC	CAGDLELNNEQFF